These 20 T cell receptor beta chains came from one sample sequenced in a study of identical twins. From the 5' RACE reads, TCRdb called clonotypes with MiXCR, one entry per CDR3 protein. This sample carries hundreds of thousands of distinct CDR3 sequences, 7% to 8.5% of them seen once, and the ten largest clones take around 5.4%. This sample also belongs to another study, concerning yellow fever vaccine responses in identical twins.

Sample: CD8+ T cells sorted from blood. Receptor source: a woman aged 18-29 years in good health.

The table lists this clonotype with many counts. A much larger clone lies a single base off, so this may be a read error. The chain links TRBV28 to TRBJ2-3; no clear D. Germline V gives CDR1 MDHEN, CDR2 SYDVKM. V lost 3 bases and J lost 1, with 2 bases in between. CDR3 length: 12 amino acids. CDR3 nucleotides: TGTGCCAGCAGTTTCCGCACAGATACGCAGTATTTT. Amino acid sequence: CASSFRTDTQYF.

The chain couples TRBV6-5 to TRBJ2-3; no clear D gene. There are 16 residues in the CDR3. V was shortened by 0 bases and J by 4 bases, with 14 bases between the two germline ends. Germline CDR1 MNHEY, CDR2 SVGAGI. CDR3 protein: CASSYSTPLAPDTQYF. The CDR3 bases are TGTGCCAGCAGTTACTCGACGCCCCTCGCCCCAGATACGCAGTATTTT.

This clonotype was detected many times. The gene calls are TRBV2 and TRBJ2-1; TRBD2 might be the D (5 bases). CDR1 is SNHLY and CDR2 is FYNNEI in the germline V gene. Deletions cut 6 bases from V and 4 bases from J, with 19 bases between. The CDR3 runs to 16 residues. CDR3 loop: CASSRRGLAKYNEQFF. The CDR3 bases are TGTGCCAGCAGCCGAAGAGGTCTAGCAAAATACAATGAGCAGTTCTTC.

At least ten counts were recorded for this clonotype. The V call is TRBV15, the J call TRBJ2-2; D uncertain. The germline CDR1 and CDR2 sequences are LNHNV and YYDKDF (reference sequence). The CDR3 sequence is 13 residues long. Trimming took 6 bases from V and 4 from J, leaving 9 bases between them. The CDR3 loop is CATSFDVTGELFF. DNA for the CDR3: TGTGCCACCAGTTTCGACGTCACCGGGGAGCTGTTTTTT.

This clonotype was counted many times. The chain recombines TRBV13 with TRBJ2-1; D is unresolved. Germline assignment: CDR1 PRHDT and CDR2 FYEKMQ (reference sequence). This CDR3 contains 11 residues. V shed 6 bases and J shed 5 bases, with 5 bases lying between them. The CDR3 DNA reads TGTGCCAGCAGTCCGGACAATGAGCAGTTCTTC. Protein sequence: CASSPDNEQFF. Supplemented by reference TRBV13 and TRBJ2-1, the full variable domain reads AAGVIQSPRHLIKEKRETATLKCYPIPRHDTVYWYQQGPGQDPQFLISFYEKMQSDKGSIPDRFSAQQFSDYHSELNMSSLELGDSALYFCASSPDNEQFFGPGTRLTVL.

The chain employs TRBV6-6 and TRBJ1-2; D might be TRBD1 (5 bases). The CDR3 runs to 13 residues. CDR1 is MNHNY and CDR2 is SVGAGI in the germline V gene (reference sequence). V was trimmed by 10 bases and J by 4 bases, leaving 16 bases between them. DNA of the CDR3: TGTGCCACCGAGAGTGGGGGAGGCTATGGCTACACCTTC. Translating it yields CATESGGGYGYTF.

This clonotype was seen a few times. The chain combines TRBV7-8 with TRBJ2-2; 10 positions match TRBD1. CDR3 length equals 17 residues. Germline CDR1 and CDR2: SGHVS and FQNEAQ. V shed 6 bases, J shed 4 bases, and the junction held 11 bases outside the gene matches. CDR3: CASRRLPGQGSTGELFF. The CDR3 nucleotides read TGTGCCAGCAGACGACTGCCGGGACAGGGGTCCACCGGGGAGCTGTTTTTT.

In this sample, this clonotype turned up a few times. The chain has TRBV6-1 and TRBJ2-5; 7 nucleotides line up with TRBD1. This CDR3 comprises 14 residues. The junction had 6 bases not matched to a gene; V was cut back by 4 bases and J by 4 bases. Germline loops: CDR1 MNHNS, CDR2 SASEGT. This CDR3 reads CASSVYRGRETQYF. As DNA, the CDR3 is TGTGCCAGCAGTGTATACAGGGGTCGAGAGACCCAGTACTTC.

The table lists this clonotype with many counts. The chain recombines TRBV12-3 or TRBV12-4 with TRBJ2-4, with 8 bases lining up with TRBD2. The CDR3 extends over 16 amino acids. V lost 3 bases, J lost 8 bases, and 12 bases stayed unmatched. The CDR3 reads CASSFKSGRDEDIQYF. The CDR3 region has the DNA TGTGCCAGCAGTTTTAAGAGCGGGAGAGATGAGGACATTCAGTACTTC.

The chain has TRBV15 and TRBJ1-1, with a tentative D call TRBD1 (6 bases). Trimming cost V 3 bases and J 11 bases, with 13 bases left between them. The germline gives CDR1 LNHNV, CDR2 YYDKDF (reference sequence). The length of the CDR3 is 12 residues. CDR3 region: CATSSQGLPAFF. CDR3 DNA: TGTGCCACCAGCAGTCAGGGGTTGCCGGCTTTCTTT. Combining the CDR3 with reference TRBV15 and TRBJ1-1 gives the whole variable domain DAMVIQNPRYQVTQFGKPVTLSCSQTLNHNVMYWYQQKSSQAPKLLFHYYDKDFNNEADTPDNFQSRRPNTSFCFLDIRSPGLGDTAMYLCATSSQGLPAFFGQGTRLTVV.

This clonotype appeared many times. The chain combines TRBV28 with TRBJ2-7; tentative D call: TRBD2 (6 bases). Trimming took 2 bases from V and 5 from J, leaving 13 bases between them. CDR3 size: 14 residues. Germline CDR1 MDHEN, CDR2 SYDVKM. In nucleotides, the CDR3 is TGTGCCAGCAGTTTACCTCCGGGGGAGGACGAGCAGTACTTC. Its protein is CASSLPPGEDEQYF.

Many counts were recorded for this clonotype. V is TRBV7-9 and J is TRBJ2-7; D not resolved. The CDR3 covers 11 residues. Trimming cost V 5 bases and J 4 bases, with 6 bases left between them. From germline, CDR1 is SEHNR and CDR2 FQNEAQ (reference sequence). CDR3: CASSILYEQYF. CDR3 bases: TGTGCCAGCAGCATACTTTACGAGCAGTACTTC.

This clonotype was picked up many times. The CDR3 loop reads CASSQDAFSGANVLTF. As DNA, the CDR3 is TGCGCCAGCAGCCAAGATGCCTTCTCTGGGGCCAACGTCCTGACTTTC. V and J are TRBV4-1 and TRBJ2-6, with no clear D. This CDR3 has 16 residues. CDR1 is MGHRA and CDR2 is YSYEKL in the germline V gene. Trimming removed 0 bases at V and 0 bases at J, with 6 bases between.

In this sample, this clonotype turned up many times. The J gene is TRBJ2-2, the V gene TRBV15, with D perhaps matching TRBD2 (5 bases). CDR3 length: 13 amino acids. Trimming removed 8 bases from V and 5 bases from J, with 12 bases in between. Germline CDR1 is LNHNV and CDR2 is YYDKDF (reference sequence). The CDR3 coding sequence is TGTGCCACCCGCCCCCCGGGGACCGGGGAGCTGTTTTTT. This encodes CATRPPGTGELFF.

This clonotype was detected many times. The chain combines TRBV15 with TRBJ2-2; D may be TRBD1 or TRBD2 (5 bases each). The V gene's germline CDR1 is LNHNV and CDR2 YYDKDF (reference sequence). The CDR3 is 13 residues long. The CDR3 spells CAVEGPITGELFF. DNA of the CDR3: TGTGCGGTTGAGGGGCCGATCACCGGGGAGCTGTTTTTT.

This clonotype has only a few counts. The chain is built from TRBV6-5 and TRBJ1-1; D gene uncertain. V shed 2 bases and J shed 1 base, with 17 bases lying between them. The CDR3 contains 17 residues. Per the germline V gene, CDR1 is MNHEY and CDR2 is SVGAGI. The CDR3 is CASSYVSPGSPNTEAFF. In DNA, the CDR3 is TGTGCCAGCAGTTACGTATCCCCGGGGTCGCCGAACACTGAAGCTTTCTTT.

At least ten counts were recorded for this clonotype. V and J are TRBV11-2 and TRBJ2-1; D call uncertain. Germline CDR1 is SGHAT and CDR2 is FQNNGV. Between the trimmed V and J ends, which lost 1 base and 9 bases, there was a span of 7 bases. CDR3 size: 12 residues. Here the CDR3 reads CASSLGGIEQFF. CDR3 in DNA: TGTGCCAGCAGCTTAGGTGGGATTGAGCAGTTCTTC. The complete variable domain, with remaining parts taken from reference TRBV11-2 and TRBJ2-1, reads EAGVAQSPRYKIIEKRQSVAFWCNPISGHATLYWYQQILGQGPKLLIQFQNNGVVDDSQLPKDRFSAERLKGVDSTLKIQPAKLEDSAVYLCASSLGGIEQFFGPGTRLTVL.

This clonotype was counted a few times. The chain combines TRBV10-2 with TRBJ1-4; weak D call: TRBD1 (6 bases). There are 15 residues in the CDR3. The germline V and J ends were trimmed by 6 bases and 6 bases, with 17 bases remaining between them. Germline assignment: CDR1 WSHSY and CDR2 SAAADI. The CDR3 region is CASSSGAGFYEKLFF. Here the CDR3 DNA reads TGCGCCAGCAGCTCGGGGGCCGGGTTCTATGAAAAACTGTTTTTT.

The table lists this clonotype with many counts. CDR3 in DNA: TGTGCCAGCAGCCAAGTGGGCAGGGTTGAGGAAAAACTGTTTTTT. Translating it yields CASSQVGRVEEKLFF. The chain has TRBV3-1 and TRBJ1-4, with a possible D match to TRBD1 (5 bases). V dropped 1 base and J dropped 8 bases, with 14 bases sitting between them. Germline CDR1 reads LGHDT; CDR2 reads YNNKEL (reference sequence). The CDR3 covers 15 residues.

The V and J genes are TRBV11-3 and TRBJ2-7; D uncertain. Germline V gives CDR1 SGHNT, CDR2 YENEEA. This CDR3 has 11 residues. The V end was cut by 5 bases, the J end by 2 bases, with 4 bases between. The CDR3 here is CASSRTYEQYF. CDR3 in DNA: TGTGCCAGCAGCCGCACCTACGAGCAGTACTTC.